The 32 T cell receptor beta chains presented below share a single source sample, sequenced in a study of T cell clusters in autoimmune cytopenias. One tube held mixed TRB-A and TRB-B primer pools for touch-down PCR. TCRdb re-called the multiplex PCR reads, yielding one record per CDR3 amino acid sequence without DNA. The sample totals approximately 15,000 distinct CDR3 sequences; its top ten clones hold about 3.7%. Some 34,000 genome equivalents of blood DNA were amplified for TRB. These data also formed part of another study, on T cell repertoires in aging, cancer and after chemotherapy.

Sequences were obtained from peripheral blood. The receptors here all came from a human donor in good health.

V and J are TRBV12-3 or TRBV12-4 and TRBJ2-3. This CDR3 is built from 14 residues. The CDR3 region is CASSFGLALDTQYF.

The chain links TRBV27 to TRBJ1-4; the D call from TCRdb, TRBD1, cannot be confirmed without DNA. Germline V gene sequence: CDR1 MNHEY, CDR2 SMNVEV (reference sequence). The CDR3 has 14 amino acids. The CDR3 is CASSLWQGYEKLFF.

The CDR3 sequence is CASSPQADSGELFF. The V call is TRBV11-3, the J call TRBJ2-2. Germline CDR1 SGHNT, CDR2 YENEEA. CDR3 length: 14 residues.

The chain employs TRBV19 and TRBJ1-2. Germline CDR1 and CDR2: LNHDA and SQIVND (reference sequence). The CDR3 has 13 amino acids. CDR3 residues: CASSMVAIGGYTF.

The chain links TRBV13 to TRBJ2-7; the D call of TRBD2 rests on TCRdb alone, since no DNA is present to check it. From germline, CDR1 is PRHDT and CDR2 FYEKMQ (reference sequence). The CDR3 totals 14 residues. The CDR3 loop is CASSLLARGNEQYF.

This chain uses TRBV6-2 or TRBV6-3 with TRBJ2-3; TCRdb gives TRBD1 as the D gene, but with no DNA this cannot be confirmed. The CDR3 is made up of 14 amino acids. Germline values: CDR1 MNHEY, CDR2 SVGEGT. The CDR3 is CASSYRRAGDTQYF.

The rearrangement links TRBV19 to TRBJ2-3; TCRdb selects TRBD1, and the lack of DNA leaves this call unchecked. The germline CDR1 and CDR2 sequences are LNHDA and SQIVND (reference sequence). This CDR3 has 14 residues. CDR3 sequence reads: CASSVLGGTDTQYF.

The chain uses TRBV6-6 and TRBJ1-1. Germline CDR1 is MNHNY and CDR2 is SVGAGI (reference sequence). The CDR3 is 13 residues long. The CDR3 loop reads CASSTSATTGAFF.

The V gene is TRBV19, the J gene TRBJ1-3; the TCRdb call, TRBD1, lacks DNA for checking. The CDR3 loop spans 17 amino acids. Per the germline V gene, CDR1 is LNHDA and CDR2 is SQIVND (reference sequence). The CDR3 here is CASSRQGASDSGNTIYF.

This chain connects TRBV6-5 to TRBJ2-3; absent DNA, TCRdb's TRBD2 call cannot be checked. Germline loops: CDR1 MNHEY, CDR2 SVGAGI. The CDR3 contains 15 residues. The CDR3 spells CASRLAGGPTDTQYF.

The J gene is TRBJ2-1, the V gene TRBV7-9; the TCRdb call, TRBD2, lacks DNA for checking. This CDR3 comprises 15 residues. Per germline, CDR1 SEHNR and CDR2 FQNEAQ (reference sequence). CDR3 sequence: CASSSSAGAVYEQFF.

CDR3 in amino acids: CASSVGRMLEETQYF. This chain connects TRBV11-3 to TRBJ2-5; the D call from TCRdb, TRBD2, cannot be confirmed without DNA. This CDR3 has 15 amino acids. Germline V gene data show CDR1 as SGHNT and CDR2 as YENEEA.

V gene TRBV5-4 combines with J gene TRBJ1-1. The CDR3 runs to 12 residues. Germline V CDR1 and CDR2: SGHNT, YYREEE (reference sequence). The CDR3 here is CASSFSNTEAFF.

CDR3: CASSSRKGVLTGELFF. The rearrangement joins TRBV5-4 to TRBJ2-2; TCRdb selects TRBD1, and the lack of DNA leaves this call unchecked. This CDR3 has 16 amino acids. From germline, CDR1 is SGHNT and CDR2 YYREEE (reference sequence).

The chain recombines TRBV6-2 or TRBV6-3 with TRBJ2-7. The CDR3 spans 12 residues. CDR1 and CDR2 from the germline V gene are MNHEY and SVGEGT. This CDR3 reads CASSEDPYEQYF.

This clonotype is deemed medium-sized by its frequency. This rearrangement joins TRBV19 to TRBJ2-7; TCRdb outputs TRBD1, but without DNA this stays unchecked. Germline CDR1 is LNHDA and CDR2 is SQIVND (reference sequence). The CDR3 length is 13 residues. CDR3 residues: CASSITKGGDQYF.

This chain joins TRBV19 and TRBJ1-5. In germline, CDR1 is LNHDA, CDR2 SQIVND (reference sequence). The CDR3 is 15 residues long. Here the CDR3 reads CASSIGVVSNQPQHF.

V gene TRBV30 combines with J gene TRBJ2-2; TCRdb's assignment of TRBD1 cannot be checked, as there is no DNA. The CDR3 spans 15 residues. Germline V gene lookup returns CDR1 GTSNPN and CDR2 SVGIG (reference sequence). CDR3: CAWSVQGPGTGELFF.

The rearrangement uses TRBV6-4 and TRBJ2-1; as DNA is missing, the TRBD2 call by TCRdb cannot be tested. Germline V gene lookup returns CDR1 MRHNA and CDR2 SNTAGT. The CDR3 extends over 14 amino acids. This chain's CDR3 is CASSGLAGGNEQFF.

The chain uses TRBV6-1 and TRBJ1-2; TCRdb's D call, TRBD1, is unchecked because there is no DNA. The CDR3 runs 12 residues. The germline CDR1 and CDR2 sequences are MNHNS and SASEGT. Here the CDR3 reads CDSRSGSYGYTF.

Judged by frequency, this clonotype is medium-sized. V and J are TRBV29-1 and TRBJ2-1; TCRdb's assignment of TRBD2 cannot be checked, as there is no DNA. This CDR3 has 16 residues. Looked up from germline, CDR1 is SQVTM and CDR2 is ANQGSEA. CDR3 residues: CSVTSGRGSSYNEQFF.

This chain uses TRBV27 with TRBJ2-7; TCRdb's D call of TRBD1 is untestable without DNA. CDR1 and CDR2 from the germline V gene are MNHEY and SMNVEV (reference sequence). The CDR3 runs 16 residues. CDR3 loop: CASSSPRMGGRYEQYF.

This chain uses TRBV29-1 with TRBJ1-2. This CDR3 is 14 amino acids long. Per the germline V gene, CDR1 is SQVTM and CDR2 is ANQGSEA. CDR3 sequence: CSVESSLPNYGYTF. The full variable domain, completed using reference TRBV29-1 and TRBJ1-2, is SAVISQKPSRDICQRGTSLTIQCQVDSQVTMMFWYRQQPGQSLTLIATANQGSEATYESGFVIDKFPISRPNLTFSTLTVSNMSPEDSSIYLCSVESSLPNYGYTFGSGTRLTVV.

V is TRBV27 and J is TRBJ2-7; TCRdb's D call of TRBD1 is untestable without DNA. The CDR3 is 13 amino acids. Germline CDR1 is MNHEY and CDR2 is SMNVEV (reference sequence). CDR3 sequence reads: CASIGPGSYEQYF.

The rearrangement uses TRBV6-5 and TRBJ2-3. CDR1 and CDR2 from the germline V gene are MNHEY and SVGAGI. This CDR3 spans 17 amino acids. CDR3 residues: CASSYSITSSSTDTQYF.

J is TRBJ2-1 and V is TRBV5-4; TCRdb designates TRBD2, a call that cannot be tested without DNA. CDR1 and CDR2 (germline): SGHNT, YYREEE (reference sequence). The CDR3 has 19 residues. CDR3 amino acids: CASSPGTSGRVSSYNEQFF.

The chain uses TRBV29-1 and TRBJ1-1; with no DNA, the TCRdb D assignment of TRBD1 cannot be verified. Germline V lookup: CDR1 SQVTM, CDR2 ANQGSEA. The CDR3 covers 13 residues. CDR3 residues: CSGGQGADTEAFF.

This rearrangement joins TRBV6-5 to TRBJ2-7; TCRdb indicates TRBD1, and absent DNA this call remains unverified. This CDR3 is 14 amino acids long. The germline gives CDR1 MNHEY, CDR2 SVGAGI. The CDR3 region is CASSSGIHSDEQYF.

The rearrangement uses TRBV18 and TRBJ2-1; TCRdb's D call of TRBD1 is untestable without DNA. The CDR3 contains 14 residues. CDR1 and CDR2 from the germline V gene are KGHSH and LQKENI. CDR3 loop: CASSPSTGTGEQFF. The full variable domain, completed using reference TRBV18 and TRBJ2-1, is NAGVMQNPRHLVRRRGQEARLRCSPMKGHSHVYWYRQLPEEGLKFMVYLQKENIIDESGMPKERFSAEFPKEGPSILRIQQVVRGDSAAYFCASSPSTGTGEQFFGPGTRLTVL.

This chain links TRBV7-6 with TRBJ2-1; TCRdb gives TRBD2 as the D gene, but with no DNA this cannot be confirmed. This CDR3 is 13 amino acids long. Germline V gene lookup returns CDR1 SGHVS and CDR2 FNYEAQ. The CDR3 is CASSFAVAGELFF. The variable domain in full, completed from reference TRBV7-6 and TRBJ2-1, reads GAGVSQSPRYKVTKRGQDVALRCDPISGHVSLYWYRQALGQGPEFLTYFNYEAQQDKSGLPNDRFSAERPEGSISTLTIQRTEQRDSAMYRCASSFAVAGELFFGPGTRLTVL.

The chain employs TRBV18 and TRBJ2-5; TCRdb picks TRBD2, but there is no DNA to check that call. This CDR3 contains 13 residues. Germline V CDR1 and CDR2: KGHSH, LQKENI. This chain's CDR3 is CASSPDFQETQYF.

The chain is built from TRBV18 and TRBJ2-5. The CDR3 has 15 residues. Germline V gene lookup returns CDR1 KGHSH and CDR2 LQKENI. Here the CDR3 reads CASSPGRVFQETQYF. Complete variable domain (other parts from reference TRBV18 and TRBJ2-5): NAGVMQNPRHLVRRRGQEARLRCSPMKGHSHVYWYRQLPEEGLKFMVYLQKENIIDESGMPKERFSAEFPKEGPSILRIQQVVRGDSAAYFCASSPGRVFQETQYFGPGTRLLVL.